This T cell receptor beta chain was sequenced in a study of T cell responses to AZD1222 COVID-19 vaccine. Assay used: immunoSEQ multiplex PCR; TCRdb lists only in-frame clones, some missing. Of more than 85,000 clones detected, 88% appear once; the ten largest clones hold about 1.6%. A note on this clone: What it recognizes is unknown.

General study results and limits: With two AZD1222 doses given, Spike-specific TCR breadth and depth both rose. Vaccine-associated CD4 TCRs spanned spike, dominant at 160-218 and 743-854.

The sample consisted of peripheral blood, taken on day 0 of AZD1222 vaccination. This TCR was sampled from an adult in good health.

The CDR3 nucleotides read TGTGCCAGCAGCAGCTGGGACGCAGGATACGAGCAGTACTTC. This sequence encodes CASSSWDAGYEQYF. The rearrangement joins TRBV3-1 (or the pseudogene TRBV3-2) to TRBJ2-7; D is tentatively TRBD1 or TRBD2 (5 bases each). Germline CDR1 reads LGHDT; CDR2 reads YNNKEL (reference sequence). The CDR3 has 14 amino acids. Trimming cost V 5 bases and J 4 bases, with 15 bases left between them.